This passage covers 26 T cell receptor beta chains from one sample sequenced in a study of T cells after yellow fever vaccination. MiXCR, applied by TCRdb to the 5' RACE reads, yields one record per CDR3 protein. The repertoire holds approximately 90,000 distinct CDR3 sequences, with roughly 13% as singletons. Sequenced here: CD8+ T cells not binding an NS4B(214-222) dextramer, sorted from PBMCs, sampled less than 25 days after the first yellow fever vaccination. These receptors all stem from a man between 18 and 29 years old who received the YFV17D yellow fever vaccine.

The chain uses TRBV12-3 or TRBV12-4 and TRBJ2-5, with TRBD1 identical over 7 bases. The V gene end was trimmed by 0 bases and the J gene end by 3 bases; junction bases not matched to a gene: 1. The CDR3 runs 14 residues. CDR3 coding DNA: TGTGCCAGCAGTTTAGCGGGGACAGAAGAGACCCAGTACTTC. This encodes CASSLAGTEETQYF.

The rearrangement links TRBV6-5 to TRBJ2-3; D is uncertain. Trimming removed 0 bases from V and 3 bases from J, with 7 bases in between. The CDR3 runs to 14 residues. Per germline, CDR1 MNHEY and CDR2 SVGAGI. CDR3 nucleotides: TGTGCCAGCAGTTACTCCTGGCGGACAGATACGCAGTATTTT. Amino acids: CASSYSWRTDTQYF.

This clonotype was seen a few times. This chain links TRBV20-1 with TRBJ1-1; D not certain. Germline CDR1 DFQATT, CDR2 SNEGSKA (reference sequence). V was cut by 0 bases and J by 5 bases, with 16 bases left in between. The CDR3 has 15 amino acids. For the CDR3, the DNA is TGCAGTGCTAGAGATCTCACCCGGCTGGGGACTGAAGCTTTCTTT. Its translation: CSARDLTRLGTEAFF.

The rearrangement links TRBV11-1 to TRBJ1-1; no clear D gene. The CDR3 is 16 residues long. Trimming cost V 0 bases and J 4 bases, with 15 bases left between them. CDR1 is SGHAT, CDR2 FQDESV, per germline (reference sequence). This CDR3 reads CASSLAPGWESTEAFF. In DNA, the CDR3 is TGTGCCAGCAGCTTAGCGCCGGGGTGGGAGAGCACTGAAGCTTTCTTT.

This clonotype has a count of ten or more. The V and J genes are TRBV24-1 and TRBJ2-2, with 7 bases matching TRBD2. CDR1 and CDR2 (germline): KGHDR, SFDVKD. The CDR3 runs to 17 residues. Losses at the gene ends were 3 bases for V and 4 bases for J; bases not matched to a gene: 10. The CDR3 DNA reads TGTGCCACCAGTGATCGAGGCGCCGGGGGGAGCACCGGGGAGCTGTTTTTT. Protein: CATSDRGAGGSTGELFF.

The V gene is TRBV15, the J gene TRBJ2-1; D call uncertain. The CDR3 runs 15 residues. The germline CDR1 and CDR2 sequences are LNHNV and YYDKDF (reference sequence). V lost 1 base to trimming and J lost 0 bases, with 7 bases between them. CDR3 DNA: TGTGCCACCAGCAGAGCCAGGAGCTCCTACAATGAGCAGTTCTTC. Its protein product is CATSRARSSYNEQFF. The full variable domain, rest sourced from reference TRBV15 and TRBJ2-1, is DAMVIQNPRYQVTQFGKPVTLSCSQTLNHNVMYWYQQKSSQAPKLLFHYYDKDFNNEADTPDNFQSRRPNTSFCFLDIRSPGLGDTAMYLCATSRARSSYNEQFFGPGTRLTVL.

The chain joins TRBV9 to TRBJ2-3; D call uncertain. Trimming removed 0 bases at V and 2 bases at J, with 13 bases between. Germline assignment: CDR1 SGDLS and CDR2 YYNGEE. The CDR3 is 16 amino acids. The CDR3 region is CASSVATGYPTDTQYF. Here the CDR3 DNA reads TGTGCCAGCAGCGTAGCTACCGGGTACCCCACAGATACGCAGTATTTT.

This rearrangement joins TRBV4-3 to TRBJ2-5; D is ambiguous. CDR3 length: 13 amino acids. Deletions cut 0 bases from V and 5 bases from J, with 7 bases between. CDR1 is LGHNA and CDR2 is YSLEER in the germline V gene. CDR3 in DNA: TGCGCCAGCAGCCAAGATAGTGGGGAGACCCAGTACTTC. The encoded protein is CASSQDSGETQYF.

This clonotype appeared a few times. The chain recombines TRBV6-2 or TRBV6-3 with TRBJ2-1; 12 positions match TRBD2. The CDR3 is made up of 15 amino acids. V lost 6 bases and J lost 5; bases outside the gene matches: 5. Germline V gene data show CDR1 as MNHEY and CDR2 as SVGEGT. Written as DNA, the CDR3 is TGTGCCAGCAGACCACTAGCGGGGGGACACAATGAGCAGTTCTTC. It specifies CASRPLAGGHNEQFF.

This clonotype is deemed large. The chain uses TRBV5-6 and TRBJ2-5, with TRBD1 matching 7 bases. Germline-derived CDR1 and CDR2 are SGHDT and YYEEEE. The V segment lost 0 bases and the J segment 5 bases; nucleotides outside the gene matches: 4. The CDR3 spans 14 residues. DNA of the CDR3: TGTGCCAGCAGCTTGGGCAGGGGGTATGAGACCCAGTACTTC. Protein product: CASSLGRGYETQYF. The whole variable domain, filled in from reference TRBV5-6 and TRBJ2-5, reads DAGVTQSPTHLIKTRGQQVTLRCSPKSGHDTVSWYQQALGQGPQFIFQYYEEEERQRGNFPDRFSGHQFPNYSSELNVNALLLGDSALYLCASSLGRGYETQYFGPGTRLLVL.

This clonotype was seen a handful of times. The chain recombines TRBV7-2 with TRBJ1-1, with 9 nucleotides matching TRBD1. Trimming cost V 3 bases and J 0 bases; bases outside gene matches: 2. Per the germline V gene, CDR1 is SGHTA and CDR2 is FQGNSA. The CDR3 has 15 residues. The CDR3 is CASSFGTGMNTEAFF. In nucleotides, the CDR3 is TGTGCCAGCAGCTTTGGGACAGGGATGAACACTGAAGCTTTCTTT.

This clonotype was counted only a few times. V gene TRBV4-1 combines with J gene TRBJ1-2; TRBD1 might be the D (5 bases). CDR3 size: 14 residues. Germline CDR1 is MGHRA and CDR2 is YSYEKL. V lost 3 bases and J 3 bases, leaving 11 bases between the germline ends. The CDR3 reads CASSQVGGDYGYTF. As DNA, the CDR3 is TGCGCCAGCAGCCAGGTGGGGGGGGACTATGGCTACACCTTC.

The chain has TRBV5-6 and TRBJ2-5, with TRBD2 matching 11 bases. Germline V gene sequence: CDR1 SGHDT, CDR2 YYEEEE. The ends lost 4 bases at V and 1 base at J; junction bases unmatched: 3. CDR3 length: 15 amino acids. CDR3 nucleotide sequence: TGTGCCAGCAGCCGACTAGCGGGGTCCCAAGAGACCCAGTACTTC. Translating it yields CASSRLAGSQETQYF.

The rearrangement links TRBV5-1 to TRBJ2-7, with D tentatively TRBD1 or TRBD2 (6 bases each). CDR3 length: 14 amino acids. From germline, CDR1 is SGHRS and CDR2 YFSETQ. V was pared by 2 bases and J by 5 bases, with 14 bases between. The CDR3 spells CASSFGLGGDEQYF. In DNA, the CDR3 is TGCGCCAGCAGCTTTGGACTGGGGGGCGACGAGCAGTACTTC.

V gene TRBV15 combines with J gene TRBJ2-5; D call uncertain. The germline CDR1 and CDR2 sequences are LNHNV and YYDKDF (reference sequence). V lost 3 bases and J 5 bases, leaving 10 bases between the germline ends. The CDR3 runs to 13 residues. Written as DNA, the CDR3 is TGTGCCACCAGCAGCCCTAGATTGGAGACCCAGTACTTC. Translating it yields CATSSPRLETQYF.

The chain combines TRBV11-3 with TRBJ2-2; 7 bases map to TRBD2. The CDR3 has 16 amino acids. The germline CDR1 and CDR2 sequences are SGHNT and YENEEA. V shed 6 bases, J shed 6 bases, and the junction held 13 bases outside the gene matches. The CDR3 DNA follows: TGTGCCAGCAGTGAGGGAGGGGTTCGGCCTTCCGGGGAGCTGTTTTTT. It yields the protein CASSEGGVRPSGELFF. Drawing the rest from reference TRBV11-3 and TRBJ2-2, the complete variable domain is EAGVVQSPRYKIIEKKQPVAFWCNPISGHNTLYWYLQNLGQGPELLIRYENEEAVDDSQLPKDRFSAERLKGVDSTLKIQPAELGDSAVYLCASSEGGVRPSGELFFGEGSRLTVL.

The chain joins TRBV19 to TRBJ2-7; the D gene is possibly TRBD2 (5 bases). Germline values: CDR1 LNHDA, CDR2 SQIVND (reference sequence). V shed 0 bases and J shed 4 bases, with 10 bases lying between them. The CDR3 loop spans 14 amino acids. In DNA, the CDR3 is TGTGCCAGTAGTATAGACGGCGGAGGTTACGAGCAGTACTTC. Its protein product is CASSIDGGGYEQYF.

The chain recombines TRBV20-1 with TRBJ2-5, with D possibly matching TRBD2 (6 bases). This CDR3 contains 16 residues. V was pared by 6 bases and J by 2 bases, with 22 bases between. Per the germline V gene, CDR1 is DFQATT and CDR2 is SNEGSKA (reference sequence). CDR3 region: CSAIAMDLANQETQYF. As DNA, the CDR3 is TGCAGTGCCATCGCGATGGATCTAGCGAATCAAGAGACCCAGTACTTC.

The chain employs TRBV4-2 and TRBJ2-1; 9 bases line up with TRBD1. J was trimmed by 8 bases and V by 3 bases; bases with no gene match: 14. The CDR3 has 17 residues. CDR1 is LGHNA and CDR2 is YNFKEQ in the germline V gene. CDR3 in DNA: TGTGCCAGCAGCCAGGGGGACAGGGCGCTACTTGGGCATGAGCAGTTCTTC. Translated, it gives CASSQGDRALLGHEQFF.

This clonotype appeared a few times. This sequence joins TRBV20-1 and TRBJ2-5; D gene ambiguous. The germline V gene has CDR1 DFQATT and CDR2 SNEGSKA (reference sequence). V shed 6 bases and J shed 5 bases, with 10 bases lying between them. The CDR3 covers 11 residues. CDR3 loop: CSAPLIETQYF. The CDR3 DNA reads as TGCAGTGCCCCATTGATCGAGACCCAGTACTTC.

In this sample, this clonotype turned up a few times. V usage is TRBV20-1 and J usage is TRBJ1-1; D unresolved. Germline V gene sequence: CDR1 DFQATT, CDR2 SNEGSKA (reference sequence). The ends were cut back, 1 base at V and 6 bases at J, with 12 bases in the middle. There are 13 residues in the CDR3. The DNA for the CDR3 is TGCAGTGCTAGAGGCCCAAACGACGCTGAAGCTTTCTTT. Amino acid sequence: CSARGPNDAEAFF.

This clonotype has just a few counts. The chain uses TRBV4-2 and TRBJ2-7; 8 bases are a match to TRBD2. CDR1 is LGHNA, CDR2 YNFKEQ, per germline. The CDR3 runs to 20 residues. The junction had 19 bases not matched to a gene; V was cut back by 0 bases and J by 3 bases. CDR3 amino acids: CASSQDLFLAGAGGYYEQYF. The DNA for the CDR3 is TGTGCCAGCAGCCAAGATCTTTTCCTGGCGGGGGCGGGGGGCTACTACGAGCAGTACTTC.

The genes are TRBV4-3 and TRBJ1-2, with 11 bases matching TRBD1. Germline-derived CDR1 and CDR2 are LGHNA and YSLEER. V was pared by 0 bases and J by 6 bases, with 9 bases of the junction left unmatched. This CDR3 contains 17 residues. The CDR3 DNA sequence: TGCGCCAGCAGCCAAGATAACCCCCGGACAGGGGGCGATGGCTACACCTTC. Encoded protein: CASSQDNPRTGGDGYTF.

This clonotype counts as medium-sized. J is TRBJ2-5 and V is TRBV6-2 or TRBV6-3; no definite D call. The CDR3 length is 15 residues. CDR1 is MNHEY, CDR2 SVGEGT, per germline. Trimming took 5 bases from V and 2 from J, leaving 15 bases between them. The DNA of the CDR3 is TGTGCCAGCAGTGCCGGCACCAGTGATCAAGAGACCCAGTACTTC. Amino acids: CASSAGTSDQETQYF.

This clonotype turned up a few times. This chain uses TRBV19 with TRBJ2-7; D remains ambiguous. Deletions cut 6 bases from V and 3 bases from J, with 12 bases between. The germline V gene has CDR1 LNHDA and CDR2 SQIVND (reference sequence). This CDR3 is 13 amino acids long. CDR3 in amino acids: CASSSGPGYEQYF. The CDR3 nucleotides read TGTGCCAGTAGCTCCGGGCCAGGCTACGAGCAGTACTTC.

As to this clonotype: This sequence may be a read error, since a much larger clone differs from it by one base. The V call is TRBV6-1, the J call TRBJ1-1; D gene unclear. The germline V gene has CDR1 MNHNS and CDR2 SASEGT. V lost 6 bases and J 1 base, leaving 6 bases between the germline ends. The CDR3 length is 12 residues. The CDR3, as DNA: TGTGCCAGCAGGTTCGGGAACACTGAAGCTTTCTTT. Amino acids: CASRFGNTEAFF.